This T cell receptor beta chain originates from a study of beta chain features in type 1 diabetes. Study-wide results and limits: There were fewer insertions and more deletions at the VDJ junctions of type 1 diabetes patients.

The authors reverse transcribed all of the isolated RNA, so sequencing captured expressed TCRB transcripts. Regulatory, naive and central memory T cell samples averaged about 3.5 million reads. Data came from immunoSEQ multiplex PCR; TCRdb stores just in-frame clones and leaves some out. The sample shows around 290,000 clones, 7.5% to 9.5% of them seen only once. From germline, CDR1 is SGHRS and CDR2 YFSETQ. Deletions cut 5 bases from V and 0 bases from J, with 15 bases between. This CDR3 contains 16 residues. Note on this clone: Its antigen is undetermined.

A CD45RO/CCR7/CD25/CD127/CD95/CD27 panel sorted naive, central memory, regulatory and stem cell-like memory CD4+ cells. The chain has TRBV5-1 and TRBJ2-4, with D perhaps TRBD2 (7 bases). The sequence came from a woman aged 18-29 years in good health. The sequencing sample was made of central memory CD4+ T cells from blood. CDR3 in amino acids: CASRDRGGQAKNIQYF. In DNA, the CDR3 is TGCGCCAGCAGAGATAGGGGGGGTCAAGCCAAAAACATTCAGTACTTC.